This T cell receptor (beta chain) came from a study of memory CD4+ T cells and cytomegalovirus serostatus. General study findings and limits: A US-trained random forest predicted CMV serostatus with median AUC around 0.9. Of more than 150 reported CMV TCRbeta sequences, roughly 70 were found in memory CD4+ repertoires.

This clone appeared a few times. Its cognate antigen is unknown. Some clones are missing from TCRdb's copy, which holds only in-frame ones; the method was immunoSEQ multiplex PCR. The table shows under 55,000 clones, with over 60% occurring only once. Single viable CD3+CD4+CD8-CD45RO+ cells were sorted as the memory CD4+ T cells. V shed 4 bases and J 3 bases; nucleotides not matched to a gene: 3. CDR3 length: 14 residues. CDR1 and CDR2 (germline): SGHTA, FQGNSA. The sample was memory CD4+ T cells from blood. The receptor's source is an adult in good health and CMV-seropositive. The chain links TRBV7-2 to TRBJ1-5; 7 nucleotides agree with TRBD1. DNA for the CDR3: TGTGCCAGCAGCTCCGGGACAGTCAATCAGCCCCAGCATTTT. Translation: CASSSGTVNQPQHF.